The rows below give T cell receptor beta chains drawn from one sample of a study of cytomegalovirus exposure and HLA in healthy donors. Here immunoSEQ multiplex PCR was the method, and the copy in TCRdb shows in-frame clones only, minus some. This sample yields some 87,000 clones, of which 65% to 85% are seen a single time; around a fifth belongs to the top ten. The sample comprised PBMCs. The receptors originated from a middle-aged woman in good health and CMV-seropositive. CDR3s include the opening cysteine and the closing phenylalanine or tryptophan. The order of the fields is D gene, J gene, clone size, V gene, CDR3 protein, CDR3 DNA. The D gene is left open where the match is weak. Size is omitted from some rows. Given values are once, few, many or a class for expanded clones.

>TRBD1|TRBJ1-1|.|TRBV5-4
CASSPGQGRAETEAFF
TGTGCCAGCAGCCCGGGACAGGGGCGGGCAGAGACTGAAGCTTTCTTT
>.|TRBJ2-6|.|TRBV4-1
CASSQDLGSSGANVLTF
TGCGCCAGCAGCCAAGATCTAGGGAGCTCTGGGGCCAACGTCCTGACTTTC
>.|TRBJ2-7|once|TRBV7-9
CASSLIGARSSYEQYF
TGTGCCAGCAGCTTAATTGGGGCGAGGAGCTCCTACGAGCAGTACTTC
>.|TRBJ2-5|.|TRBV5-1
CASSLGRAGETQYF
TGCGCCAGCAGCTTGGGCAGGGCGGGGGAGACCCAGTACTTC
>TRBD2|TRBJ2-7|.|TRBV6-1
CAGSEALAGSYEQYF
TGTGCCGGCAGTGAGGCACTAGCGGGATCCTACGAGCAGTACTTC
>.|TRBJ2-7|.|TRBV7-8
CASSATVRKTWEQYF
TGTGCCAGCAGCGCCACGGTCCGAAAAACGTGGGAGCAGTACTTC
>TRBD2|TRBJ2-1|.|TRBV5-1
CASSPTSGVRNEQFF
TGCGCCAGCAGCCCTACTAGCGGGGTCCGCAATGAGCAGTTCTTC
>TRBD1|TRBJ2-7|.|TRBV7-8
CASSFQQGASSEQYF
TGTGCCAGCAGCTTCCAGCAGGGGGCAAGTTCGGAGCAGTACTTC
>.|TRBJ1-5|.|TRBV6-1
CASRGGPAGFQPQHF
TGTGCCAGCAGGGGGGGGCCTGCGGGGTTTCAGCCCCAGCATTTT
>.|TRBJ1-1|.|TRBV29-1
CSVNWGLNTEAFF
TGCAGCGTTAACTGGGGCCTGAACACTGAAGCTTTCTTT
>TRBD1|TRBJ1-1|.|TRBV6-1
CASTLGQGNTEAFF
TGTGCCAGCACCCTGGGACAGGGGAACACTGAAGCTTTCTTT
>TRBD2|TRBJ2-3|.|TRBV9
CASSPRVAGGGPGTDTQYF
TGTGCCAGCAGCCCCAGGGTAGCGGGGGGGGGCCCAGGCACAGATACGCAGTATTTT
>.|TRBJ2-7|.|TRBV29-1
CSVAGQLYEQYF
TGCAGCGTCGCGGGACAGCTATACGAGCAGTACTTC
>.|TRBJ1-1|.|TRBV5-1
CASSLESRNTEAFF
TGCGCCAGCAGCTTGGAGTCGAGGAACACTGAAGCTTTCTTT
>.|TRBJ1-2|.|TRBV7-8
CASSSLQGLYGYTF
TGTGCCAGCAGCTCGCTACAGGGACTATATGGCTACACCTTC
>.|TRBJ1-1|.|TRBV7-9
CASSPSGGNTEAFF
TGTGCCAGCAGCCCTTCGGGGGGGAACACTGAAGCTTTCTTT
>.|TRBJ1-2|.|TRBV30
CASSDSPNYGYTF
TGTGCCTCCAGCGACAGCCCTAACTATGGCTACACCTTC
>.|TRBJ2-7|once|TRBV27
CASSTQMRLGSYEQYF
TGTGCCAGCAGTACACAAATGAGACTAGGTTCCTACGAGCAGTACTTC
>.|TRBJ2-5|.|TRBV15
CATSRDIASGETQYF
TGTGCCACCAGCAGAGATATAGCGTCGGGCGAGACCCAGTACTTC